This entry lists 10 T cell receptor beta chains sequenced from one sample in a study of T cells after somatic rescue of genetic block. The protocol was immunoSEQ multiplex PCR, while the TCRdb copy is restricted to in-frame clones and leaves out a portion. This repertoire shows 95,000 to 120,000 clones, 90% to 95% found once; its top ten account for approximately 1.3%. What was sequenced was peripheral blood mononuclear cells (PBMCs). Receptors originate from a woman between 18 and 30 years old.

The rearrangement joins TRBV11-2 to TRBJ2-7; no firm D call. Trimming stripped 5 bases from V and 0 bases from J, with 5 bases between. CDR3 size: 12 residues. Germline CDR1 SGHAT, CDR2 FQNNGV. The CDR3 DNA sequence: TGTGCCAGCAGCCCGTCCTCCTACGAGCAGTACTTC. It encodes CASSPSSYEQYF.

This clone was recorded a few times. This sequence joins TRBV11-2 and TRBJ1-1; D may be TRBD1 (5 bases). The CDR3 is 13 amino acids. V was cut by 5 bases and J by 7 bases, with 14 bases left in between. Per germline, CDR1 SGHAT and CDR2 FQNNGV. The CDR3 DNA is TGTGCCAGCAGCGGAATTCTGAGGGGTGAAGCTTTCTTT. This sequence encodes CASSGILRGEAFF.

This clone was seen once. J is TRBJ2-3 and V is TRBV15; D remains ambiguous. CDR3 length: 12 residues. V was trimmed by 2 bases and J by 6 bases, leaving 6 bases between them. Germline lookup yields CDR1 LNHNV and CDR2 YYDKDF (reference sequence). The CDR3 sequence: CATSRIADTQYF. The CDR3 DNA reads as TGTGCCACCAGCAGAATTGCCGATACGCAGTATTTT.

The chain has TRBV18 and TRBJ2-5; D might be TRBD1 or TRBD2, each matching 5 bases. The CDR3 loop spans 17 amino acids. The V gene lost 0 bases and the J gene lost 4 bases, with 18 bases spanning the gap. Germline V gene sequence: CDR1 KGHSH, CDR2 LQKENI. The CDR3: CASSPPKGRIEGETQYF. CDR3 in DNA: TGTGCCAGCTCACCACCCAAGGGGCGGATTGAGGGAGAGACCCAGTACTTC.

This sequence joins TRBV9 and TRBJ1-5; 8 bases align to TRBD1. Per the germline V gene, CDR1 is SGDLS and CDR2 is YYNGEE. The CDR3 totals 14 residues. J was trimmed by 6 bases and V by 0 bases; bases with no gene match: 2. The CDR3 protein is CASSVAGGGQPQHF. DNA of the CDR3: TGTGCCAGCAGCGTAGCAGGGGGCGGTCAGCCCCAGCATTTT.

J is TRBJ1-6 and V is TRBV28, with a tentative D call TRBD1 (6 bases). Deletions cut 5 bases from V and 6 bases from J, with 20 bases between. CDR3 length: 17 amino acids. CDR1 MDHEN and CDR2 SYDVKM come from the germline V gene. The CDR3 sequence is CASSPPFGGVGNSPLHF. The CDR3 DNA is TGTGCCAGCAGTCCTCCCTTTGGGGGCGTTGGTAATTCACCCCTCCACTTT.

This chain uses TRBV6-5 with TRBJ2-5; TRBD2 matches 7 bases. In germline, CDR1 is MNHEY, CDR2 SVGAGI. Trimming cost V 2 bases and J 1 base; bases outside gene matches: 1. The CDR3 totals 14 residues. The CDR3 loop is CASSYGTTQETQYF. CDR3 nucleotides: TGTGCCAGCAGTTACGGGACTACCCAAGAGACCCAGTACTTC.

The CDR3 region is CASSLTWVPDYGYTF. DNA for the CDR3: TGTGCCAGCAGCTTGACCTGGGTCCCTGACTATGGCTACACCTTC. The chain uses TRBV9 and TRBJ1-2; D remains unclear. Germline assignment: CDR1 SGDLS and CDR2 YYNGEE. Trimming cost V 4 bases and J 3 bases, with 16 bases left between them. This CDR3 spans 15 amino acids. Full variable domain (outside the CDR3, taken from reference TRBV9 and TRBJ1-2): DSGVTQTPKHLITATGQRVTLRCSPRSGDLSVYWYQQSLDQGLQFLIQYYNGEERAKGNILERFSAQQFPDLHSELNLSSLELGDSALYFCASSLTWVPDYGYTFGSGTRLTVV.

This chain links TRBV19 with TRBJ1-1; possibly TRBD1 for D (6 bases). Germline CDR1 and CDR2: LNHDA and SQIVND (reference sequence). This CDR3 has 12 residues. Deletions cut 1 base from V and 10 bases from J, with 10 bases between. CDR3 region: CASSIVQGRAFF. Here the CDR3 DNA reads TGTGCCAGTAGTATAGTGCAGGGGCGAGCTTTCTTT.

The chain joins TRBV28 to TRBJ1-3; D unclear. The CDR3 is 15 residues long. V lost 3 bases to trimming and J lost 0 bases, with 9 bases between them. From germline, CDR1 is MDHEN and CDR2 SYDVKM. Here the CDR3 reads CASSFSRISGNTIYF. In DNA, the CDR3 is TGTGCCAGCAGTTTTAGCCGAATCTCTGGAAACACCATATATTTT.